Presented here are 9 T cell receptor beta chains from one specimen sequenced in a study of CD8+CD57+ T cells in acquired aplastic anemia. The template used for profiling TCR beta VDJ and CDR3 was genomic DNA. TCRdb re-analysed the reads in MiXCR, keeping a single row per CDR3 protein. The profile shows some 190,000 distinct CDR3 sequences, roughly half of them singletons. The sequenced sample consisted of sorted CD4+, CD8+, or CD8+CD57+ T cells (not recorded which) from PBMCs. These receptor sequences come from a human donor in good health, serving as a control.

The chain joins TRBV28 to TRBJ2-7; D may be TRBD2 (5 bases). Germline CDR1 reads MDHEN; CDR2 reads SYDVKM. The CDR3 is 14 amino acids. Trimming removed 7 bases at V and 6 bases at J, with 19 bases between. The CDR3 region is CASTREGVTFEQYF. CDR3 in DNA: TGTGCCAGCACCCGAGAGGGAGTGACGTTCGAGCAGTACTTC.

Turning to this clonotype: Because the CDR3 is missing its conserved closing phenylalanine or tryptophan, this is likely a read error. The limits of the CDR3 on the DNA are not certain, so only TCRdb's listed CDR3 is given. V usage is TRBV10-1 and J usage is TRBJ2-6. 8 amino acids form the CDR3, both terminal residues included. Per the germline V gene, CDR1 is WNHNN and CDR2 is SYGVQD (reference sequence). CDR3 sequence reads: CASSEVIA.

The chain has TRBV20-1 and TRBJ1-4; no definite D call. Between the trimmed V and J ends, which lost 4 bases and 6 bases, there was a span of 3 bases. This CDR3 comprises 10 residues. Germline V gene lookup returns CDR1 DFQATT and CDR2 SNEGSKA (reference sequence). CDR3 residues: CSAIDEKLFF. The CDR3 nucleotides are TGCAGTGCTATTGATGAAAAACTGTTTTTT.

This chain links TRBV20-1 with TRBJ2-3; TRBD1 matches 8 bases. The CDR3 is 19 residues long. CDR1 and CDR2 from the germline V gene are DFQATT and SNEGSKA (reference sequence). The V and J ends lost 1 base and 0 bases, in that order; junction bases with no gene match: 15. CDR3 sequence reads: CSARAGRQGPKISTDTQYF. As DNA, the CDR3 is TGCAGTGCTAGAGCCGGAAGACAGGGGCCCAAAATCAGCACAGATACGCAGTATTTT.

This chain connects TRBV9 to TRBJ2-6; D not certain. V was trimmed by 4 bases and J by 0 bases, leaving 8 bases between them. Germline V CDR1 and CDR2: SGDLS, YYNGEE. The CDR3 has 15 residues. The CDR3 DNA reads TGTGCCAGCAGCCCCTGGAGCTCTGGGGCCAACGTCCTGACTTTC. It translates to CASSPWSSGANVLTF.

Comments on this clonotype: This sequence may be a read error, since a much larger clone differs from it by one base. CDR3 in amino acids: CASSQDLGPNEQSF. In nucleotides, the CDR3 is TGTGCCAGCAGCCAAGATCTGGGGCCCAATGAGCAGTCCTTC. This chain joins TRBV14 and TRBJ2-1; D is perhaps TRBD1 (5 bases). Germline V gene sequence: CDR1 SGHDN, CDR2 FVKESK. This CDR3 is 14 amino acids long.

The CDR3 loop is CASSLHREAGQPQHF. The CDR3 coding sequence is TGTGCCAGCAGCTTACACAGGGAGGCGGGTCAGCCCCAGCATTTT. The rearrangement links TRBV7-2 to TRBJ1-5, with D perhaps matching TRBD1 (6 bases). The CDR3 totals 15 residues. The V end lost 2 bases, the J end lost 6 bases, and 14 bases lay between the germline ends. Germline CDR1 and CDR2: SGHTA and FQGNSA.

Regarding this clonotype: One junction end does not reproduce the germline sequence, and a read error may be involved. This chain connects TRBV25-1 to TRBJ2-1; TRBD2 agrees at 9 bases. Germline CDR1 reads MGHDK; CDR2 reads SYGVNS. There are 15 residues in the CDR3. The CDR3 sequence: CASSENSGRYSEQFF. The CDR3, as DNA: TGTGCCAGCAGTGAGAATAGCGGGAGATACAGTGAGCAGTTCTTC. The full variable domain, its missing parts supplied by reference TRBV25-1 and TRBJ2-1, is EADIYQTPRYLVIGTGKKITLECSQTMGHDKMYWYQQDPGMELHLIHYSYGVNSTEKGDLSSESTVSRIRTEHFPLTLESARPSHTSQYLCASSENSGRYSEQFFGPGTRLTVL.

Many counts were recorded for this clonotype. This rearrangement joins TRBV3-1 to TRBJ1-1; D gene unclear. V lost 9 bases, J lost 7 bases, and 12 bases lay in between. The CDR3 loop spans 11 amino acids. Germline CDR1 and CDR2: LGHDT and YNNKEL (reference sequence). The CDR3 bases are TGTGCCAGTACAAGCCTAGGTGAAGCTTTCTTT. Protein sequence: CASTSLGEAFF.